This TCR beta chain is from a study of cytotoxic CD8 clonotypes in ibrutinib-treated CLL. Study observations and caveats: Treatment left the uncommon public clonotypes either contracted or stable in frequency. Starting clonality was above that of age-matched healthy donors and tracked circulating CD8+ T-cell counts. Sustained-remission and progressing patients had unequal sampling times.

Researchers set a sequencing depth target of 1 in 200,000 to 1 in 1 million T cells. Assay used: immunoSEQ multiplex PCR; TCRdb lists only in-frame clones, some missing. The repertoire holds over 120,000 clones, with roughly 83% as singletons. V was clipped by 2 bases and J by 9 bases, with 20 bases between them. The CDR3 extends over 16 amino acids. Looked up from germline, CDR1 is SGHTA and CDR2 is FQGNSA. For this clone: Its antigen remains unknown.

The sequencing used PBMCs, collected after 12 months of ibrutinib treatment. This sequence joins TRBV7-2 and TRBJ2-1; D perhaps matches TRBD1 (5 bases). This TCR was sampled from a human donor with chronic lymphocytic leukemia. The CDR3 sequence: CASSLLSTDGVIEQFF. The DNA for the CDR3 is TGTGCCAGCAGCTTATTATCGACAGACGGTGTAATTGAGCAGTTCTTC. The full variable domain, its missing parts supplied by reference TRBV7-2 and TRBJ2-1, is GAGVSQSPSNKVTEKGKDVELRCDPISGHTALYWYRQSLGQGLEFLIYFQGNSAPDKSGLPSDRFSAERTGGSVSTLTIQRTQQEDSAVYLCASSLLSTDGVIEQFFGPGTRLTVL.